A single TCR beta chain is shown here with its context. Its recognized antigen is unknown. Base-call qualities are not available, and no considerably larger clone is one nucleotide away. Library generation was performed with the immunoSEQ multiplex PCR assay. In the authors' own workflow: A statistical classification framework was built to diagnose cytomegalovirus status from the catalog of TCR beta chain sequences. This is the immuneACCESS table as TCRdb keeps it, with only in-frame sequences that have V and J called. A part of the clones is gone; compared with another copy, unresolved V genes explain less than half, and the rest is unexplained. Clone size and V and J calls were adopted from that table, with D and trimming inferred from the DNA. For this sample there are 200,000 to 250,000 clones; roughly 84% appear just once. The top ten constitute about 12% of the sample. The donors were included in the validation cohort of 130 or so subjects, a group kept apart from the roughly 700-subject first cohort.

These data belong to a study of cytomegalovirus exposure and HLA in healthy donors (dated by TCRdb to the late 2010s). About the full investigation: The 650 to 800 repertoires of the first cohort and the roughly 110 validation repertoires were produced on the same platform, according to a later analysis. The study was designed to test whether signatures of past pathogen exposure could be identified by cataloging public T cell receptors. In addition to the first cohort of hundreds of subjects, a separate validation cohort of 120 different subjects was used. To predict cytomegalovirus infection status, the study combined high-throughput TCR immunosequencing, statistical association of individual TCRs with disease status, and machine learning.

Study-wide findings and limitations: A total of 150 or so TCR beta chains were listed by the study as associated with cytomegalovirus. Across donors, most TCR sequences were observed very rarely, whereas some public TCRs were present in many individuals. The classifier was reported to diagnose cytomegalovirus status with high specificity and sensitivity in both the original and validation cohorts. Of the cluster scores, 90% to 95% were above 0 in a later analysis, which found that TCRs clustered in the first cohort also tended to co-occur in the roughly 130 validation repertoires. In vitro tests confirmed that three of the cytomegalovirus-associated TCR beta chains recognize cytomegalovirus antigens. It was suggested by the authors that the approach could potentially be generalized to other disease states and immunological phenotypes. The validation cohort had no HLA typing available for a later analysis, so co-occurrence within that cohort was assessed over all 130 or so repertoires.

V loses 3 bases of germline sequence and J loses 4 bases, and the interval between the two ends is 18 bases. The germline V gene encodes CDR1 ENHRY and CDR2 SYGVKD. The CDR3 spans 16 residues, from the cysteine through the phenylalanine. Left in the record is the CDR3 DNA by itself, 48 bases read in frame from the first base. The chain links TRBV10-3 with TRBJ1-2, with no D gene named confidently. Specimen: PBMCs. This TCR was sampled from a man between 18 and 29 years old in good health and CMV-seropositive. The DNA sequence follows: TGTGCCATCAGTGACCGGGTCCCCCTCCTTATCTATGGCTACACCTTC. Its translation reads: CAISDRVPLLIYGYTF.